This TCR beta chain was sequenced during a study of T cell responses to AZD1222 COVID-19 vaccine. Germline assignment: CDR1 SGHKS and CDR2 YYEKEE (reference sequence). The CDR3 runs to 14 residues. The trim removed 3 bases at V and 3 bases at J, leaving 6 bases unmatched. Study conclusions and caveats: Reportedly, nearly half of unique spike TCRs recognized epitopes outside B.1.351/B.1.1.7 mutations. Donors were largely white British and mainly female; clonal diversity was possibly underestimated. Compared with day 0, the breadth and depth of the Spike-specific TCR repertoire rose significantly after two doses of AZD1222. At baseline, seropositivity was found in only five or six AZD1222 recipients.

Using immunoSEQ multiplex PCR, the repertoire was profiled, and TCRdb retains in-frame clones only, with some absent. The data contain about 100,000 clones, about 93% of them seen just once; the ten biggest clones take up under 2%. This clone was detected only once. Its matching antigen is unknown. The rearrangement uses TRBV5-5 and TRBJ2-7, with 7 bases that match TRBD1. The starting material was peripheral blood, obtained on day 0 of AZD1222 vaccination. This TCR was recovered from an adult in good health. CDR3: CASSYGTDLYEQYF. DNA for the CDR3: TGTGCCAGCAGCTATGGGACAGACCTCTACGAGCAGTACTTC.